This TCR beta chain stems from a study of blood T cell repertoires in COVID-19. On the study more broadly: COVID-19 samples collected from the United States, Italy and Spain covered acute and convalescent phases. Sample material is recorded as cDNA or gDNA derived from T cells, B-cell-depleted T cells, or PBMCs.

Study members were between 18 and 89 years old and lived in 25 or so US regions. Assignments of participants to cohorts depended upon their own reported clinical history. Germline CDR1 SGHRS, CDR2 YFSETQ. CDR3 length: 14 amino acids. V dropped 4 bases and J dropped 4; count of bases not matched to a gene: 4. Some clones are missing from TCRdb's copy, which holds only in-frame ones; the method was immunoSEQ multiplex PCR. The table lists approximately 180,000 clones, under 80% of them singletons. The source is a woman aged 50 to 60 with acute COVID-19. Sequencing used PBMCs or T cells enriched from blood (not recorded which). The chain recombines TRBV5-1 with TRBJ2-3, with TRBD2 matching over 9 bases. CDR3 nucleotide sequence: TGCGCCAGCAGCCAACAGCGGGGGGCAGATACGCAGTATTTT. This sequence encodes CASSQQRGADTQYF.